Reported below is one TCR beta chain. The sample belongs to a study of T-cell memory formation after mild COVID-19. Across the study: The study found TCR clusters largely donor specific.

Trimming took 4 bases from V and 2 from J, leaving 12 bases between them. The CDR3 extends over 15 amino acids. CDR1 is SGDLS, CDR2 YYNGEE, per germline. TCRdb re-analysed the 5' RACE reads in MiXCR, keeping a single row per CDR3 protein. The table shows under 300,000 distinct CDR3 sequences, with 18% occurring only once. Specimen: PBMCs or a T cell subset sorted from them (not recorded which). This TCR came from a man younger than 30 who had mild COVID-19 (a few samples of this study predate the infection). Cell type and time point are not known. The gene calls are TRBV9 and TRBJ2-2, with a tentative D call TRBD1 (6 bases). CDR3 loop: CASSPRTVNTGELFF. In nucleotides, the CDR3 is TGTGCCAGCAGCCCTCGGACAGTAAACACCGGGGAGCTGTTTTTT.